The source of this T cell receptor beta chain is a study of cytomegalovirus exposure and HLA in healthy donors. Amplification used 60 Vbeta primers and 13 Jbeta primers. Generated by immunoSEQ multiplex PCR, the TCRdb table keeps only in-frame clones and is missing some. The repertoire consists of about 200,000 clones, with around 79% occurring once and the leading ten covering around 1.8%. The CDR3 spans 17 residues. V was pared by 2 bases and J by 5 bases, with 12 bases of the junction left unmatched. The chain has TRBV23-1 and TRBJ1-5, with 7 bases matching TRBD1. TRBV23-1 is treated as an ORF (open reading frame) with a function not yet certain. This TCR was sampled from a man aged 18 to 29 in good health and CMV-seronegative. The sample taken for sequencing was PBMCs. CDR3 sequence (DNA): TGCGCCAGCAGTCAAAAAGAGGGACAGCGCATCTATCAGCCCCAGCATTTT. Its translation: CASSQKEGQRIYQPQHF.